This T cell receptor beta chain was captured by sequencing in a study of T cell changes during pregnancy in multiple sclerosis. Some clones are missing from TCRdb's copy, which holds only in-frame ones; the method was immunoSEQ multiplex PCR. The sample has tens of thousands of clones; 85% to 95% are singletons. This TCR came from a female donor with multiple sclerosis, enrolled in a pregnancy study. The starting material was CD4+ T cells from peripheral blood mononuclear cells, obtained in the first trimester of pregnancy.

The CDR3 loop is CASSEGRRYGYTF. The DNA of the CDR3 is TGTGCCAGCAGTGAGGGCAGAAGATATGGCTACACCTTC. The gene calls are TRBV6-1 and TRBJ1-2; D is ambiguous. Trimming took 3 bases from V and 5 from J, leaving 10 bases between them. The CDR3 is made up of 13 amino acids. CDR1 MNHNS and CDR2 SASEGT come from the germline V gene.